A selection of T cell receptor beta chains follows, all from one sample in a study of T cells in Graves' hyperthyroidism and ophthalmopathy. Each CDR3 protein is one row after TCRdb ran MiXCR on the multiplex PCR reads. This sample carries approximately 400,000 distinct CDR3 sequences, about 15% of them seen once, and the ten largest clones take 15% to 20%. Sequenced: blood. These receptors originate from a young woman with Graves' ophthalmopathy. Both conserved end residues are part of each CDR3. Fields, in order: J gene, clone size, V gene, D gene, CDR3 protein, CDR3 DNA. The D gene is left open where the match is weak. Clone size is not always given. Where it is, it says once, few, many or a class for expanded clones.

j_gene: TRBJ2-3; abundance: few; v_gene: TRBV15; d_gene: .; CDR3aa: CATSGSLPGTDTQYF; CDR3nt: TGTGCCACCAGCGGAAGTTTGCCGGGCACAGATACGCAGTATTTT
j_gene: TRBJ2-1; abundance: many; v_gene: TRBV5-1; d_gene: TRBD2; CDR3aa: CASSSTSGSYNEQFF; CDR3nt: TGCGCCAGCAGCAGTACTAGCGGATCCTACAATGAGCAGTTCTTC
j_gene: TRBJ2-1; abundance: few; v_gene: TRBV24-1; d_gene: TRBD2; CDR3aa: CATSDFLAAQEEQFF; CDR3nt: TGTGCCACCAGTGATTTCCTAGCGGCCCAGGAGGAGCAGTTCTTC
j_gene: TRBJ2-5; abundance: .; v_gene: TRBV19; d_gene: TRBD2; CDR3aa: CASSPRLAETQYF; CDR3nt: TGTGCCAGTTCCCCCCGACTAGCAGAGACCCAGTACTTC
j_gene: TRBJ2-7; abundance: many; v_gene: TRBV15; d_gene: .; CDR3aa: CATSRGTDLRYEQYF; CDR3nt: TGTGCCACCAGCAGGGGCACAGATCTACGCTACGAGCAGTACTTC
j_gene: TRBJ2-7; abundance: many; v_gene: TRBV4-1; d_gene: TRBD1; CDR3aa: CASSQVTQGADEQYF; CDR3nt: TGCGCCAGCAGCCAAGTTACACAGGGGGCAGACGAGCAGTACTTC
j_gene: TRBJ1-2; abundance: .; v_gene: TRBV5-1; d_gene: .; CDR3aa: CASSSRAEGYGYTF; CDR3nt: TGCGCCAGCAGCTCCAGGGCTGAGGGTTATGGCTACACCTTC
j_gene: TRBJ1-1; abundance: many; v_gene: TRBV6-5; d_gene: .; CDR3aa: CASSYSTGGVILNTEAFF; CDR3nt: TGTGCCAGCAGTTACTCAACCGGAGGGGTTATTCTCAACACTGAAGCTTTCTTT
j_gene: TRBJ2-2; abundance: .; v_gene: TRBV7-9; d_gene: .; CDR3aa: CASRKQGSANTGELFF; CDR3nt: TGTGCCAGCAGGAAACAGGGTTCTGCGAACACCGGGGAGCTGTTTTTT
j_gene: TRBJ1-1; abundance: many; v_gene: TRBV6-1; d_gene: .; CDR3aa: CASSRDGLTEAFF; CDR3nt: TGTGCCAGCAGTAGGGACGGACTCACTGAAGCTTTCTTT
j_gene: TRBJ2-3; abundance: many; v_gene: TRBV7-3; d_gene: .; CDR3aa: CASSPAGGTDTQYF; CDR3nt: TGTGCCAGCAGCCCCGCTGGGGGCACAGATACGCAGTATTTT
j_gene: TRBJ1-4; abundance: many; v_gene: TRBV6-1; d_gene: .; CDR3aa: CASKWGSQAGNEKLFF; CDR3nt: TGTGCCAGCAAATGGGGCAGCCAGGCGGGTAATGAAAAACTGTTTTTT
j_gene: TRBJ1-5; abundance: many; v_gene: TRBV20-1; d_gene: .; CDR3aa: CSARVLGYNQPQHF; CDR3nt: TGCAGTGCTAGAGTTCTTGGGTATAATCAGCCCCAGCATTTT
j_gene: TRBJ1-1; abundance: many; v_gene: TRBV30; d_gene: .; CDR3aa: CAWRQGSVNTEAFF; CDR3nt: TGTGCCTGGAGACAAGGGTCGGTGAACACTGAAGCTTTCTTT
j_gene: TRBJ1-2; abundance: many; v_gene: TRBV7-9; d_gene: .; CDR3aa: CASRVISKARDYGYTF; CDR3nt: TGTGCCAGCAGAGTCATTTCCAAGGCAAGGGACTATGGCTACACCTTC
j_gene: TRBJ1-6; abundance: many; v_gene: TRBV28; d_gene: TRBD1; CDR3aa: CASNGVGGQGWASPLHF; CDR3nt: TGTGCCAGCAATGGCGTTGGGGGACAGGGGTGGGCTTCACCCCTCCACTTT
j_gene: TRBJ2-3; abundance: many; v_gene: TRBV5-1; d_gene: .; CDR3aa: CASSPGQYTDTQYF; CDR3nt: TGTGCCAGCAGCCCCGGACAGTACACAGATACGCAGTATTTT
j_gene: TRBJ2-2; abundance: many; v_gene: TRBV7-2; d_gene: .; CDR3aa: CASSLALGELFF; CDR3nt: TGTGCCAGCAGCTTAGCTCTCGGGGAGCTGTTTTTT
j_gene: TRBJ1-2; abundance: many; v_gene: TRBV4-2; d_gene: TRBD1; CDR3aa: CASSLASQGARGYTF; CDR3nt: TGTGCCAGCAGCCTAGCGTCTCAGGGGGCGCGGGGCTACACCTTC
j_gene: TRBJ2-7; abundance: many; v_gene: TRBV29-1; d_gene: .; CDR3aa: CSVRGRHHEQYF; CDR3nt: TGCAGCGTTCGAGGGCGTCATCACGAGCAGTACTTC
j_gene: TRBJ1-5; abundance: once; v_gene: TRBV15; d_gene: .; CDR3aa: CATSSPGGARNQPQHF; CDR3nt: TGTGCCACCAGCTCCCCGGGGGGGGCTCGCAATCAGCCCCAGCATTTT
j_gene: TRBJ2-2; abundance: .; v_gene: TRBV7-9; d_gene: .; CDR3aa: CASSYSRAGELFF; CDR3nt: TGTGCCAGCAGTTACAGCCGGGCCGGGGAGCTGTTTTTT
j_gene: TRBJ1-6; abundance: few; v_gene: TRBV6-1; d_gene: TRBD1; CDR3aa: CASSQERPGQGSFDNSPLHF; CDR3nt: TGTGCCAGCAGCCAAGAACGCCCGGGACAGGGGAGTTTCGATAATTCACCCCTCCACTTT
j_gene: TRBJ2-7; abundance: few; v_gene: TRBV5-1; d_gene: .; CDR3aa: CASSFSGTPAYGQYF; CDR3nt: TGCGCCAGCAGCTTCTCCGGGACTCCTGCCTACGGGCAGTACTTC
j_gene: TRBJ1-5; abundance: many; v_gene: TRBV6-2/TRBV6-3; d_gene: .; CDR3aa: CASTDGGWDQPQHF; CDR3nt: TGTGCCAGCACCGACGGGGGTTGGGATCAGCCCCAGCATTTT
j_gene: TRBJ2-7; abundance: .; v_gene: TRBV15; d_gene: TRBD1; CDR3aa: CATSRAGGQATYEQYF; CDR3nt: TGTGCCACCAGCAGAGCAGGGGGACAGGCAACCTACGAGCAGTACTTC
j_gene: TRBJ1-5; abundance: many; v_gene: TRBV7-9; d_gene: .; CDR3aa: CASSLLDGVGNQPQHF; CDR3nt: TGTGCCAGCAGCCTATTGGACGGCGTGGGCAATCAGCCCCAGCATTTT
j_gene: TRBJ1-3; abundance: .; v_gene: TRBV6-5; d_gene: .; CDR3aa: CASSYSRRGPSSGNTIYF; CDR3nt: TGTGCCAGCAGTTACTCGCGCCGGGGGCCTAGCTCTGGAAACACCATATATTTT
j_gene: TRBJ2-1; abundance: many; v_gene: TRBV7-9; d_gene: .; CDR3aa: CASSLVRVDNEQFF; CDR3nt: TGTGCCAGCAGCCTCGTCCGGGTGGACAATGAGCAGTTCTTC
j_gene: TRBJ2-7; abundance: many; v_gene: TRBV6-1; d_gene: TRBD1; CDR3aa: CASSLVRGQSYEQYF; CDR3nt: TGTGCCAGCAGTTTAGTAAGGGGGCAATCCTACGAGCAGTACTTC
j_gene: TRBJ2-3; abundance: many; v_gene: TRBV28; d_gene: TRBD1; CDR3aa: CASSTSTGSTDTQYF; CDR3nt: TGTGCCAGCAGTACCTCGACAGGGAGCACAGATACGCAGTATTTT
j_gene: TRBJ2-3; abundance: many; v_gene: TRBV28; d_gene: .; CDR3aa: CASSLREGSLYTDTQYF; CDR3nt: TGTGCCAGCAGTTTACGCGAGGGGTCCCTATACACAGATACGCAGTATTTT